A selection of T cell receptor beta chains follows, all from one sample in a study of beta chain features in type 1 diabetes. Profiled with immunoSEQ multiplex PCR; TCRdb holds only in-frame clones, not every one. The repertoire holds fewer than 450,000 clones, approximately 12% seen once, with about 0.015% in the top ten. Sequenced input: naive CD4+ T cells from blood. The receptors here all came from a woman younger than 30 with type 1 diabetes. Both conserved end residues are part of each CDR3. The D gene is left open where the match is weak. Only some rows state a clone size, as once, few, many or a class for expanded clones.

clone_size: few
d_call: TRBD1
v_call: TRBV19
j_call: TRBJ1-1
cdr3_nt: TGTGCCAGTAGTGATCCGGGACAGGTTAACACTGAAGCTTTCTTT
cdr3_aa: CASSDPGQVNTEAFF

clone_size: NA
d_call: TRBD1
v_call: TRBV9
j_call: TRBJ2-1
cdr3_nt: TGTGCCAGCAGCGCTACCGGGACAGGGGCCTACAATGAGCAGTTCTTC
cdr3_aa: CASSATGTGAYNEQFF

clone_size: NA
d_call: TRBD2
v_call: TRBV7-9
j_call: TRBJ2-7
cdr3_nt: TGTGCCAGCAGCTTTGCCGGGACTAGCGGGACGGAGTACTTC
cdr3_aa: CASSFAGTSGTEYF

clone_size: few
d_call: TRBD1
v_call: TRBV5-1
j_call: TRBJ2-2
cdr3_nt: TGCGCCAGCACCGACAGGGGTAACGGGCCCACCGGGGAGCTGTTTTTT
cdr3_aa: CASTDRGNGPTGELFF

clone_size: few
d_call: NA
v_call: TRBV29-1
j_call: TRBJ2-1
cdr3_nt: TGCAGCGTTGAAGCCTTTGTAGCCAGAATCTACAATGAGCAGTTCTTC
cdr3_aa: CSVEAFVARIYNEQFF

clone_size: few
d_call: TRBD1
v_call: TRBV25-1
j_call: TRBJ2-5
cdr3_nt: TGTGCCAGCAGTGAATTTCTGGGACAGCAAGAGACCCAGTACTTC
cdr3_aa: CASSEFLGQQETQYF

clone_size: NA
d_call: NA
v_call: TRBV6-6
j_call: TRBJ2-1
cdr3_nt: TGTGCCAGCAGGCCACGGCCGGGGATCGATGAGCAGTTCTTC
cdr3_aa: CASRPRPGIDEQFF

clone_size: many
d_call: TRBD1
v_call: TRBV15
j_call: TRBJ2-7
cdr3_nt: TGTGCCACCAGAGACAGGGTGGACGAGCAGTACTTC
cdr3_aa: CATRDRVDEQYF

clone_size: NA
d_call: TRBD2
v_call: TRBV9
j_call: TRBJ2-7
cdr3_nt: TGTGCCAGCAGCGTAGAGCCGGGGGGTCGTGACGAGCAGTACTTC
cdr3_aa: CASSVEPGGRDEQYF

clone_size: NA
d_call: TRBD1
v_call: TRBV4-2
j_call: TRBJ1-1
cdr3_nt: TGTGCCAGCAGCCCCGGACAGGTCAACACTGAAGCTTTCTTT
cdr3_aa: CASSPGQVNTEAFF

clone_size: NA
d_call: TRBD1
v_call: TRBV18
j_call: TRBJ1-2
cdr3_nt: TGTGCCAGCTCACCGCAGGGGGCCGACTATGGCTACACCTTC
cdr3_aa: CASSPQGADYGYTF

clone_size: few
d_call: NA
v_call: TRBV7-3
j_call: TRBJ1-1
cdr3_nt: TGTGCCAGCAGCTTAACGGAGGGGACTGAAGCTTTCTTT
cdr3_aa: CASSLTEGTEAFF

clone_size: few
d_call: TRBD1
v_call: TRBV19
j_call: TRBJ1-5
cdr3_nt: TGTGCCAGTAGTGCGAGACAGGGGGCGAATCAGCCCCAGCATTTT
cdr3_aa: CASSARQGANQPQHF

clone_size: NA
d_call: TRBD1
v_call: TRBV5-1
j_call: TRBJ2-7
cdr3_nt: TGCGCCAGCAGCCGTGGGACAGTTGGGACCTACGAGCAGTACTTC
cdr3_aa: CASSRGTVGTYEQYF

clone_size: many
d_call: NA
v_call: TRBV29-1
j_call: TRBJ2-6
cdr3_nt: TGCAGCGTTGAAGATTGGCGGGTCCCGGCCGTCCTGACTTTC
cdr3_aa: CSVEDWRVPAVLTF

clone_size: few
d_call: NA
v_call: TRBV21-1
j_call: TRBJ1-1
cdr3_nt: TGTGCCAGCAGCAAAGAGGACAGGGCGAACACTGAAGCTTTCTTT
cdr3_aa: CASSKEDRANTEAFF

clone_size: NA
d_call: NA
v_call: TRBV19
j_call: TRBJ1-5
cdr3_nt: TGTGCCAGTAGTATAGGGGCCCGGCTCAATCAGCCCCAGCATTTT
cdr3_aa: CASSIGARLNQPQHF

clone_size: few
d_call: NA
v_call: TRBV29-1
j_call: TRBJ1-2
cdr3_nt: TGCAGCGTTGTATATCCTCGGAGGACTAACTATGGCTACACCTTC
cdr3_aa: CSVVYPRRTNYGYTF

clone_size: few
d_call: NA
v_call: TRBV19
j_call: TRBJ2-6
cdr3_nt: TGTGCCAGTAGTCGAAGCCCCTCTGGGGCCAACGTCCTGACTTTC
cdr3_aa: CASSRSPSGANVLTF

clone_size: few
d_call: NA
v_call: TRBV2
j_call: TRBJ2-1
cdr3_nt: TGTGCCAGCATACTCGGTACCTACAATGAGCAGTTCTTC
cdr3_aa: CASILGTYNEQFF

clone_size: few
d_call: TRBD2
v_call: TRBV18
j_call: TRBJ2-1
cdr3_nt: TGTGCCAGCTCACCACGGGAGGGAGGTAGGAATGAGCAGTTCTTC
cdr3_aa: CASSPREGGRNEQFF

clone_size: NA
d_call: NA
v_call: TRBV5-4
j_call: TRBJ1-2
cdr3_nt: TGTGCCAGCAGCGAAAACAGGGAGGGCGGCTACACCTTC
cdr3_aa: CASSENREGGYTF

clone_size: NA
d_call: NA
v_call: TRBV7-2
j_call: TRBJ2-3
cdr3_nt: TGTGCCAGCAGCTCGGTGTCTAGCACAGATACGCAGTATTTT
cdr3_aa: CASSSVSSTDTQYF

clone_size: NA
d_call: NA
v_call: TRBV7-2
j_call: TRBJ2-5
cdr3_nt: TGTGCCAGCAGCTTAGGTGGCGGGATCCAAGAGACCCAGTACTTC
cdr3_aa: CASSLGGGIQETQYF

clone_size: NA
d_call: TRBD2
v_call: TRBV18
j_call: TRBJ2-5
cdr3_nt: TGTGCCAGCTCACCACCGCGGGGGTTGGAGACCCAGTACTTC
cdr3_aa: CASSPPRGLETQYF

clone_size: few
d_call: TRBD1
v_call: TRBV9
j_call: TRBJ1-2
cdr3_nt: TGTGCCAGCAGCGTACGGGACAGCTATGGCTACACCTTC
cdr3_aa: CASSVRDSYGYTF

clone_size: NA
d_call: NA
v_call: TRBV27
j_call: TRBJ2-2
cdr3_nt: TGTGCCAGCAGTTTGGAGGGACCCGCGAACACCGGGGAGCTGTTTTTT
cdr3_aa: CASSLEGPANTGELFF

clone_size: few
d_call: NA
v_call: TRBV30
j_call: TRBJ2-1
cdr3_nt: TGTGCCTGGAGTGTAAGGCGGGCCAGCTCCTACAATGAGCAGTTCTTC
cdr3_aa: CAWSVRRASSYNEQFF